These T cell receptor beta chains were read from a single sample in a study of long-term antiretroviral therapy in people with HIV. Clones were read by immunoSEQ multiplex PCR, and TCRdb kept only the in-frame ones, dropping some. This sample has over 35,000 clones, with around nine tenths found just once. The source material was unsorted PBMCs, sampled just before starting antiretroviral therapy. Every receptor here comes from a woman in her late teens or twenties with HIV. Both conserved end residues are trimmed from each CDR3. Rows give clone size only sometimes, using once, few, many, or a class for an expanded clone.

v_gene	j_gene	abundance	CDR3aa
TRBV19	TRBJ2-7	-	ASSTSSGFSYEQY
TRBV6-5	TRBJ2-7	-	ASSYSTTGPEY
TRBV28	TRBJ2-2	-	ASTTRSEVSHTGELF
TRBV11-1	TRBJ1-1	-	ASSLEGIGTEAF
TRBV21-1	TRBJ1-2	-	ASSKDSSGANYGYT
TRBV18	TRBJ2-5	-	ASSPAVVGAQETQY
TRBV19	TRBJ1-1	-	ASSSSASLNTEAF
TRBV5-4	TRBJ2-7	-	ASSYGPNEQY
TRBV29-1	TRBJ2-1	-	SGDSFSYNEQF
TRBV28	TRBJ1-2	once	ASSLSGTGNGYT
TRBV7-3	TRBJ2-2	-	ASSFTRAGELF
TRBV28	TRBJ1-1	-	ASSFPQGGPAF
TRBV7-9	TRBJ1-2	-	ASSLGTAFMSYT
TRBV5-6	TRBJ2-7	-	ASSYGVAYEQY
TRBV28	TRBJ1-3	-	ASSFGGTGNTIY
TRBV6-4	TRBJ2-6	-	ASIPIPLVISGANVLT
TRBV27	TRBJ1-5	-	ASSSLNGPQH
TRBV9	TRBJ2-7	once	ASSVAGDRSYEQY
TRBV12-5	TRBJ2-4	-	ASGPGGDRVDIQY
TRBV9	TRBJ2-1	few	ASTLGGSSYNEQF
TRBV27	TRBJ2-1	-	ASSGPGTSGYNEQF
TRBV5-1	TRBJ2-1	-	ASSLPPSGSSYNEQF
TRBV5-1	TRBJ2-5	-	ASSTSGSEETQY
TRBV11-1	TRBJ2-1	-	ASSPNGLLYNEQF
TRBV19	TRBJ1-5	-	ASSVGQGDFNQPQH
TRBV13	TRBJ2-7	-	ASSLGGLSYEQY